Shown below are 27 T cell receptor beta chains from a single sample sequenced in a study of blood T cells in healthy people across ages (dated by TCRdb to the mid-2010s). Preparation of the library involved 5' RACE. TCRdb lists the instrument as Illumina HiSeq 2500. A second about 7 to 12 cycle PCR used a sample-barcoded 5' primer and a J-beta primer mix. TCRdb trimmed the raw reads at Q25, called clones with MiXCR and kept productive beta chains. Under each unique CDR3 protein, matching rows form one entry showing the most common genes and DNA. For this sample there are about 580,000 distinct CDR3 sequences; 45% to 55% appear just once. Approximately 25% of the sample is held by the ten biggest clonotypes. The sequenced material came from blood. The receptor source for this set is an elderly man in good health.

This clonotype was seen only a few times. This rearrangement joins TRBV12-3 or TRBV12-4 to TRBJ2-1, with 8 bases aligning to TRBD1. J was trimmed by 4 bases and V by 2 bases; bases with no gene match: 7. The CDR3 loop spans 16 amino acids. CDR3 residues: CASSLPPGQAYNEQFF. CDR3 in DNA: TGTGCCAGCAGTTTACCTCCGGGACAGGCATACAATGAGCAGTTCTTC.

This chain links TRBV7-2 with TRBJ2-1; 7 bases align to TRBD1. The CDR3 sequence is 13 residues long. Germline trimming cut 5 bases from V and 8 bases from J; bases unmatched to any gene: 6. The V gene's germline CDR1 is SGHTA and CDR2 FQGNSA. The CDR3 coding sequence is TGTGCCAGCAGCCCCAGGGGGTTCGATGAGCAGTTCTTC. Translating gives CASSPRGFDEQFF.

The chain links TRBV7-6 to TRBJ2-1; D may be TRBD2 (5 bases). CDR3 length: 17 amino acids. The V end lost 2 bases, the J end lost 2 bases, and 16 bases lay between the germline ends. The germline gives CDR1 SGHVS, CDR2 FNYEAQ. The CDR3 coding sequence is TGTGCCAGCAGCTTAATCTATTGCGGGCCTACCTACAATGAGCAGTTCTTC. Translated: CASSLIYCGPTYNEQFF. Drawing the rest from reference TRBV7-6 and TRBJ2-1, the complete variable domain is GAGVSQSPRYKVTKRGQDVALRCDPISGHVSLYWYRQALGQGPEFLTYFNYEAQQDKSGLPNDRFSAERPEGSISTLTIQRTEQRDSAMYRCASSLIYCGPTYNEQFFGPGTRLTVL.

The rearrangement joins TRBV12-3 or TRBV12-4 to TRBJ1-5; possible D gene TRBD1, 6 bases. The CDR3 sequence is 13 residues long. V lost 6 bases to trimming and J lost 5 bases, with 11 bases between them. CDR3 sequence: CASRLGGDQPQHF. The CDR3 DNA is TGTGCCAGCAGACTAGGGGGGGATCAGCCCCAGCATTTT.

V is TRBV7-2 and J is TRBJ2-1; no clear D gene. Trimming cost V 3 bases and J 9 bases, with 18 bases left between them. The CDR3 contains 15 residues. The germline gives CDR1 SGHTA, CDR2 FQGNSA. This CDR3 is CASSFIGAPTCEQFF. The CDR3 DNA sequence: TGTGCCAGCAGCTTTATTGGCGCGCCAACCTGTGAGCAGTTCTTC.

The chain has TRBV6-2 or TRBV6-3 and TRBJ1-1; D is perhaps TRBD1 (5 bases). The CDR3 is made up of 16 amino acids. Trimming pared 6 bases from V and 4 bases from J, leaving 21 bases between. Looked up from germline, CDR1 is MNHEY and CDR2 is SVGEGT. CDR3 residues: CASRAGREPDSTEAFF. CDR3 in DNA: TGTGCCAGCAGGGCCGGACGGGAACCCGACAGCACTGAAGCTTTCTTT.

The count of this clonotype is one. V and J are TRBV7-9 and TRBJ1-2; 12 nucleotides line up with TRBD1. Trimming took 5 bases from V and 4 from J; bases not matched to a gene: 8. The germline V gene has CDR1 SEHNR and CDR2 FQNEAQ (reference sequence). The CDR3 is made up of 16 amino acids. CDR3 in DNA: TGTGCCAGCAGCCCGGGACAGGGGGCTTTTCCCTATGGCTACACCTTC. Amino acids: CASSPGQGAFPYGYTF.

This CDR3 is CASSLVWGQPQHF. CDR3 sequence (DNA): TGTGCCAGCAGCTTAGTGTGGGGTCAGCCCCAGCATTTT. This chain joins TRBV7-2 and TRBJ1-5; D is uncertain. Germline V lookup: CDR1 SGHTA, CDR2 FQGNSA. V was pared by 1 base and J by 6 bases, with 7 bases between. The CDR3 consists of 13 residues.

This clonotype was found once. V gene TRBV20-1 combines with J gene TRBJ1-2; TRBD1 is a possible D gene (6 bases). The CDR3 consists of 15 residues. The V gene lost 0 bases and the J gene lost 5 bases, with 16 bases spanning the gap. Germline CDR1 reads DFQATT; CDR2 reads SNEGSKA (reference sequence). CDR3 sequence reads: CSARDGAGVEYGYTF. For the CDR3, the DNA is TGCAGTGCTAGAGATGGGGCAGGGGTGGAGTATGGCTACACCTTC.

The chain joins TRBV7-3 to TRBJ2-7; 8 bases match TRBD1. The end of the DNA fits TRBJ2-5 better, so the J call may be wrong. The CDR3 is 15 residues long. The germline CDR1 and CDR2 sequences are SGHTA and FQGTGA. CDR3 nucleotide sequence: TGTGCCAGCAGCTCCTCAGGGGGCGCTGGGAAGACCCAGTACTTC. Translating gives CASSSSGGAGKTQYF.

The chain employs TRBV10-3 and TRBJ2-3; 9 nucleotides align to TRBD2. CDR1 and CDR2 from the germline V gene are ENHRY and SYGVKD. This CDR3 comprises 15 residues. V gave up 9 bases and J gave up 4 bases; unmatched junction bases: 11. CDR3 DNA: TGTGCCATAAAGACGGCGGGAGGGCCGCCAGATACGCAGTATTTT. Translated: CAIKTAGGPPDTQYF.

The sample holds many counts of this clonotype. The rearrangement links TRBV6-6 to TRBJ2-5; D tentatively reads TRBD1 or TRBD2 (5 bases each). Trimming shortened V by 5 bases and J by 1 base, and 17 bases separated the two germline ends. This CDR3 has 16 residues. Germline-derived CDR1 and CDR2 are MNHNY and SVGAGI (reference sequence). The CDR3 bases are TGTGCCAGCAGTCATCGTACCTCCGGGACCCAAGAGACCCAGTACTTC. Encoded protein: CASSHRTSGTQETQYF.

This clonotype was seen more than once but under ten times. This rearrangement joins TRBV6-5 to TRBJ2-2; D possibly uses TRBD1 or TRBD2 (6 bases each). CDR3 length equals 15 residues. In germline, CDR1 is MNHEY, CDR2 SVGAGI. Trimming took off 6 bases at V and 2 bases at J, with 13 bases between the two ends. The CDR3 sequence: CASRGGRGNTGELFF. The CDR3 DNA reads as TGTGCCAGCAGGGGGGGCCGGGGAAACACCGGGGAGCTGTTTTTT.

This chain joins TRBV20-1 and TRBJ2-6; 8 positions match TRBD1. The trim removed 6 bases at V and 2 bases at J, leaving 3 bases unmatched. Germline CDR1 and CDR2: DFQATT and SNEGSKA (reference sequence). The CDR3 covers 14 residues. In nucleotides, the CDR3 is TGCAGTGCAGGGACAGGTGCTGGGGCCAACGTCCTGACTTTC. Its protein is CSAGTGAGANVLTF.

Note on this clonotype: Relative to the germline gene, one junction end is altered; a read error may explain this. This rearrangement joins TRBV4-1 to TRBJ2-3, with D uncertain. CDR3 size: 19 residues. Germline values: CDR1 MGHRA, CDR2 YSYEKL. The CDR3 spells CASSQAKGSGLISTDMQYF. DNA of the CDR3: TGCGCCAGCAGCCAAGCTAAGGGATCCGGCCTAATTAGCACAGATATGCAGTATTTT.

This clonotype was seen many times. The CDR3 region is CASSLAGGPRNEQFF. CDR3 nucleotide sequence: TGTGCCAGCAGCTTGGCCGGGGGGCCCCGCAATGAGCAGTTCTTC. The V gene is TRBV7-3, the J gene TRBJ2-1; D is possibly TRBD2 (7 bases). V gave up 3 bases and J gave up 6 bases, with 15 bases separating them. Germline V gene lookup returns CDR1 SGHTA and CDR2 FQGTGA. This CDR3 is 15 amino acids long. Together with reference TRBV7-3 and TRBJ2-1, the CDR3 gives the full variable domain: GAGVSQTPSNKVTEKGKYVELRCDPISGHTALYWYRQSLGQGPEFLIYFQGTGAADDSGLPNDRFFAVRPEGSVSTLKIQRTERGDSAVYLCASSLAGGPRNEQFFGPGTRLTVL.

In this sample, this clonotype turned up a few times. The chain joins TRBV7-2 to TRBJ1-6; D might be TRBD1 (6 bases). The CDR3 loop spans 15 amino acids. CDR1 and CDR2 (germline): SGHTA, FQGNSA. V was pared by 5 bases and J by 7 bases, with 15 bases between. The CDR3 region has the DNA TGTGCCAGCAGCGATGGGACATGGGGGAATTCACCCCTCCACTTT. It encodes CASSDGTWGNSPLHF.

In the case of this clonotype: This may arise from a read error, as a much more abundant clone is one base away. This likely comes from a read error, as the CDR3 has no conserved phenylalanine or tryptophan at its end. This chain links TRBV7-9 with TRBJ2-1; D is undetermined. In germline, CDR1 is SEHNR, CDR2 FQNEAQ (reference sequence). V was clipped by 1 base and J by 5 bases, with 6 bases between them. The CDR3 length is 13 residues. The CDR3 DNA reads TGTGCCAGCAGCTTAGACGGGCACAATGAGCAGTTCTTA. Its translation is CASSLDGHNEQFL.

CDR3: CSVEERQETQYF. DNA for the CDR3: TGCAGCGTTGAAGAGAGGCAAGAGACCCAGTACTTC. The chain is built from TRBV29-1 and TRBJ2-5; D is ambiguous. V dropped 0 bases and J dropped 2 bases, with 4 bases sitting between them. Germline-derived CDR1 and CDR2 are SQVTM and ANQGSEA. The CDR3 totals 12 residues.

This clonotype was seen repeatedly, ten times or more. The chain has TRBV6-6 and TRBJ1-6, with unresolved D. CDR1 and CDR2 (germline): MNHNY, SVGAGI (reference sequence). The CDR3 totals 13 residues. Trimming left V 5 bases short and J 7 bases short, with 9 bases between. CDR3 residues: CASSEGVNSPLHF. CDR3 bases: TGTGCCAGCAGTGAGGGCGTGAATTCACCCCTCCACTTT.

V gene TRBV28 combines with J gene TRBJ2-7; the match to TRBD1 covers 7 bases. V gave up 2 bases and J gave up 9 bases; unmatched junction bases: 7. Germline CDR1 reads MDHEN; CDR2 reads SYDVKM. The CDR3 covers 13 residues. CDR3 DNA: TGTGCCAGCAGTTTACGACAGGGAGACGCGCAGTACTTC. It yields the protein CASSLRQGDAQYF.

This clonotype was recorded a few times. The chain has TRBV4-2 and TRBJ2-7; no reliable D call. Deletions cut 0 bases from V and 2 bases from J, with 14 bases between. This CDR3 is built from 16 residues. Germline V CDR1 and CDR2: LGHNA, YNFKEQ. Written as DNA, the CDR3 is TGTGCCAGCAGCCAAGAGGGAAGTCCTCTAACCTACGAGCAGTACTTC. It specifies CASSQEGSPLTYEQYF.

The chain employs TRBV4-2 and TRBJ1-6, with TRBD1 as a possible D gene (5 bases). Trimming shortened V by 0 bases and J by 10 bases, and 10 bases separated the two germline ends. The CDR3 contains 14 residues. CDR1 LGHNA and CDR2 YNFKEQ come from the germline V gene. This CDR3 is CASSQERGKSPLHF. In DNA form, the CDR3 reads TGTGCCAGCAGCCAAGAACGGGGGAAATCACCCCTCCACTTT.

The chain uses TRBV7-2 and TRBJ2-1; TRBD2 aligns across 10 bases. This CDR3 has 16 residues. CDR1 SGHTA and CDR2 FQGNSA come from the germline V gene. The junction had 14 bases not matched to a gene; V was cut back by 5 bases and J by 10 bases. CDR3 sequence (DNA): TGTGCCAGCAGCATATCGGGTAGCGGGGGGTACAGGGAGCAGTTCTTC. Protein product: CASSISGSGGYREQFF.

The chain combines TRBV7-6 with TRBJ2-2; D not resolved. With 2 bases removed from V and 7 bases from J, the gap between germline ends came to 8 bases. Germline CDR1 SGHVS, CDR2 FNYEAQ. There are 13 residues in the CDR3. The CDR3 region has the DNA TGTGCCAGCAGCTTACGTCAAAACGGGGAGCTGTTTTTT. This gives the protein CASSLRQNGELFF.

This clonotype was detected only a few times. The chain links TRBV5-1 to TRBJ2-6; 8 positions match TRBD1. CDR1 SGHRS and CDR2 YFSETQ come from the germline V gene. With V trimmed by 4 bases and J by 1 base, 4 bases remained unmatched. The CDR3 extends over 16 amino acids. Here the CDR3 DNA reads TGCGCCAGCAGCAAGGGACAGGAATCTGGGGCCAACGTCCTGACTTTC. It codes for CASSKGQESGANVLTF.

V gene TRBV20-1 combines with J gene TRBJ1-5; 7 bases are shared with TRBD1. The germline V gene has CDR1 DFQATT and CDR2 SNEGSKA (reference sequence). V gave up 3 bases and J gave up 0 bases; unmatched junction bases: 8. This CDR3 region has 16 residues. CDR3 protein: CSARTGQSYSNQPQHF. The DNA for the CDR3 is TGCAGTGCTAGGACGGGACAGTCATATAGCAATCAGCCCCAGCATTTT.